This T cell receptor beta chain was captured by sequencing in a study of T cell changes during pregnancy in multiple sclerosis. Sequencing was performed with immunoSEQ multiplex PCR; in TCRdb, only in-frame clones are kept and a portion is missing. The sample has fewer than 50,000 clones; 85% to 95% are singletons. CDR1 is SGHVT, CDR2 SQSDAQ, per germline. Trimming pared 7 bases from V and 6 bases from J, leaving 24 bases between. CDR3 length: 17 residues. The sequencing used CD4+ T cells from peripheral blood mononuclear cells, collected in the second trimester of pregnancy. The chain carries TRBV7-4 and TRBJ2-2, with a weak D call TRBD1 (5 bases). The receptor comes from a female donor in good health, enrolled as a control in a pregnancy study. CDR3 region: CASIRSSGLCHAGELFF. The CDR3 region has the DNA TGTGCCAGCATCCGATCCTCAGGGCTGTGTCATGCCGGGGAGCTGTTTTTT.